This T cell receptor (beta chain) was recorded in a study of blood T cell repertoires in COVID-19. Study background: Sources were T cells, B-cell-depleted T cells, or PBMCs; the material itself was cDNA or gDNA.

TCRdb keeps only in-frame clones here, not all; method: immunoSEQ multiplex PCR. The sample includes 150,000 to 200,000 clones, around 82% of them seen just once. Germline values: CDR1 KGHSH, CDR2 LQKENI. With 0 bases clipped from V and 7 bases from J, the junction kept 5 bases outside the gene matches. The CDR3 loop spans 15 amino acids. The chain joins TRBV18 to TRBJ1-5, with 8 bases lining up with TRBD1. This receptor was identified in a man in his fifties or sixties with active or convalescent COVID-19. Sequencing used peripheral blood. This CDR3 is CASSPPGQGGQPQHF. The CDR3 region has the DNA TGTGCCAGCTCACCACCTGGACAGGGCGGACAGCCCCAGCATTTT.